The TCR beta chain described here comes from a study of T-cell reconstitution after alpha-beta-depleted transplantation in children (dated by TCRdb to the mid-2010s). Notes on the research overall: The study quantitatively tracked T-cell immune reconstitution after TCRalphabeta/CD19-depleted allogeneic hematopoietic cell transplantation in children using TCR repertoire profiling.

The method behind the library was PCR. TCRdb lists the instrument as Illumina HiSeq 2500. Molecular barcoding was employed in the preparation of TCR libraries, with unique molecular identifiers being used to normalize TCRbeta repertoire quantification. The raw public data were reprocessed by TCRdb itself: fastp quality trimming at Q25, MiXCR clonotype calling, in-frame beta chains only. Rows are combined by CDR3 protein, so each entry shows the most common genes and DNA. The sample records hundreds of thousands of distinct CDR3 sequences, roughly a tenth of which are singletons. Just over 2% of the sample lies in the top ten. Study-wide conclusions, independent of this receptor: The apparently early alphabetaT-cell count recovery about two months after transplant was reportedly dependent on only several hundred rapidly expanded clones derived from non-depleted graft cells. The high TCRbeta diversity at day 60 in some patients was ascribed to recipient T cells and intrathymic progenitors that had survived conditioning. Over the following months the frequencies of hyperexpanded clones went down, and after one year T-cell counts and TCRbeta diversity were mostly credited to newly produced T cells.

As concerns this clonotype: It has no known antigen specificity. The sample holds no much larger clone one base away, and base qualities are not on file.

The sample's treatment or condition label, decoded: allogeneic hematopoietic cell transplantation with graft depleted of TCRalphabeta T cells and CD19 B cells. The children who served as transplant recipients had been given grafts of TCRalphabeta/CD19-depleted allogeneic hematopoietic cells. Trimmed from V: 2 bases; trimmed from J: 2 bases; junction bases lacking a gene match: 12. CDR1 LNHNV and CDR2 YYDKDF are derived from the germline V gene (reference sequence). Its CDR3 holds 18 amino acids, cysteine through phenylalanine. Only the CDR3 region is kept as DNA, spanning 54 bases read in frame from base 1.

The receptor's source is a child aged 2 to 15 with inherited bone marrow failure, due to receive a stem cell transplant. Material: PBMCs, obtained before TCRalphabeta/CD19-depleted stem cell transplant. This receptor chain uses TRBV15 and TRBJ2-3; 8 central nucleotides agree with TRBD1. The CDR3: CATSRLTGAGAPTDTQYF. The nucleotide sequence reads TGTGCCACCAGCAGACTGACAGGGGCCGGGGCCCCCACAGATACGCAGTATTTT.